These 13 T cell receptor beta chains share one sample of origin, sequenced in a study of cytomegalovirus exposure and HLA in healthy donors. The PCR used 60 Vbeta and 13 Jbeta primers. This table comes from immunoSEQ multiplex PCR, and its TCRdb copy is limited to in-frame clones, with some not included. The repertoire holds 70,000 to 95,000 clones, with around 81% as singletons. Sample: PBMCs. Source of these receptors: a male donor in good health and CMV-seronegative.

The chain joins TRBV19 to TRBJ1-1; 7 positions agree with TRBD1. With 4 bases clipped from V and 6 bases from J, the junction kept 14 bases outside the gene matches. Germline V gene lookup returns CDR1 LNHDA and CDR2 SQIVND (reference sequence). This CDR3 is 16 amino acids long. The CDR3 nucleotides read TGTGCCAGTAGTAGGGGACAGCATCTCTACATCCCTGAAGCTTTCTTT. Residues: CASSRGQHLYIPEAFF.

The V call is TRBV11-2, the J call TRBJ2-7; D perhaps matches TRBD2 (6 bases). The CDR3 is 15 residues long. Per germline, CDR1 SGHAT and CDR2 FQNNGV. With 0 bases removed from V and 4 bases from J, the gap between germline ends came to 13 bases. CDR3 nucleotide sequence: TGTGCCAGCAGCTTAGATCCCTCCCGGGGGTACGAGCAGTACTTC. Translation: CASSLDPSRGYEQYF.

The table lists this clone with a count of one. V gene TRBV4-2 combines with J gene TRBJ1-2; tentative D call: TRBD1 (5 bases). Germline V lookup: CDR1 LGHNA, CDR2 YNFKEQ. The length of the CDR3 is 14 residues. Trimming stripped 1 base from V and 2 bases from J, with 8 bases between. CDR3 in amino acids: CASSQAGGNYGYTF. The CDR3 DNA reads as TGTGCCAGCAGCCAAGCGGGGGGAAACTATGGCTACACCTTC.

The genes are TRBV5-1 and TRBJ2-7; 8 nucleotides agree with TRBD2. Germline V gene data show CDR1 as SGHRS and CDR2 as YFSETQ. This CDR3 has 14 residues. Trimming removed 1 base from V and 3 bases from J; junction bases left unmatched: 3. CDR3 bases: TGCGCCAGCAGCTTGAGAGCGGGAGACTACGAGCAGTACTTC. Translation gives CASSLRAGDYEQYF.

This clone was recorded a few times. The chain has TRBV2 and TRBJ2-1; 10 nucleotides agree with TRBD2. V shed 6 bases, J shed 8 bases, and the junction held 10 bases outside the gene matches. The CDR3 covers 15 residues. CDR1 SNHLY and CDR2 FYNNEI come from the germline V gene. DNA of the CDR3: TGTGCCAGCAGCACCCTAGCGGGAGTCAGGGATGAGCAGTTCTTC. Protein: CASSTLAGVRDEQFF.

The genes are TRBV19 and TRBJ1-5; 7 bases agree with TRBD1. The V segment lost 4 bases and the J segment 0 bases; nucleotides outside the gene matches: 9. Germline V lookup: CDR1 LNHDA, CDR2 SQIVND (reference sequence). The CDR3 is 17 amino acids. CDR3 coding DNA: TGTGCCAGTAGTACACTACAGGGGACTTTTAGCAATCAGCCCCAGCATTTT. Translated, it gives CASSTLQGTFSNQPQHF.

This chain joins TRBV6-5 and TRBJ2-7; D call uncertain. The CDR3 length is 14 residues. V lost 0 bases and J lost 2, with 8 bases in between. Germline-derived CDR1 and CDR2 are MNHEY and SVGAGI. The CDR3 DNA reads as TGTGCCAGCAGTTACTCGAGGAGAGCCTACGAGCAGTACTTC. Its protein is CASSYSRRAYEQYF.

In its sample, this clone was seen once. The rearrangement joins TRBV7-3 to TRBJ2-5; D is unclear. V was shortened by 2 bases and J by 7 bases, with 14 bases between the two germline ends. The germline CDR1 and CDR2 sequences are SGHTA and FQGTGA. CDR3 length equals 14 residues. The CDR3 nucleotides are TGTGCCAGCAGCTTATCAAGCTACGATCGGACCCAGTACTTC. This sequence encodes CASSLSSYDRTQYF.

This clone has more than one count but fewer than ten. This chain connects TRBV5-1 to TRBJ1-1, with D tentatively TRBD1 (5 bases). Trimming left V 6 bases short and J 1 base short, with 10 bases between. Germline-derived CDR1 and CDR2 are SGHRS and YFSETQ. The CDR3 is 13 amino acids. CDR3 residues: CASTPGGNTEAFF. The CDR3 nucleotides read TGCGCCAGCACTCCGGGGGGGAACACTGAAGCTTTCTTT.

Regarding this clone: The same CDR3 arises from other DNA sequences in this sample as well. The CDR3 protein is CASSSQETQYF. CDR3 nucleotide sequence: TGTGCCAGCAGCTCACAAGAGACCCAGTACTTC. The genes are TRBV7-6 and TRBJ2-5; D is uncertain. Germline V gives CDR1 SGHVS, CDR2 FNYEAQ. This CDR3 has 11 residues. The V and J ends lost 4 bases and 2 bases respectively, with 2 bases between them.

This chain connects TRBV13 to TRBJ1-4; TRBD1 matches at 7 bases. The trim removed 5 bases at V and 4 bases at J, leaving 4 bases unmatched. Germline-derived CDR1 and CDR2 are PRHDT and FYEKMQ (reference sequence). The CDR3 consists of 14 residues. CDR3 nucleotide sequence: TGTGCCAGCAGCGAAAGGGGGCTTAATGAAAAACTGTTTTTT. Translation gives CASSERGLNEKLFF.

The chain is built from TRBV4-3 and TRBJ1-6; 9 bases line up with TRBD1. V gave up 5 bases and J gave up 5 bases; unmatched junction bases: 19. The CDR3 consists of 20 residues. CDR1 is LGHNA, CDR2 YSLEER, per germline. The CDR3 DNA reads TGCGCCAGCAGCAGAAATAGCCGGACAGGGGTCTCCGGGGATAATTCACCCCTCCACTTT. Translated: CASSRNSRTGVSGDNSPLHF.

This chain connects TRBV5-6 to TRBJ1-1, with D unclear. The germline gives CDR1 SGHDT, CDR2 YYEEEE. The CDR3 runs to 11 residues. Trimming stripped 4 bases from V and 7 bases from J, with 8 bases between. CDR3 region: CASSLEYEAFF. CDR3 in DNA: TGTGCCAGCAGCCTGGAATATGAAGCTTTCTTT.